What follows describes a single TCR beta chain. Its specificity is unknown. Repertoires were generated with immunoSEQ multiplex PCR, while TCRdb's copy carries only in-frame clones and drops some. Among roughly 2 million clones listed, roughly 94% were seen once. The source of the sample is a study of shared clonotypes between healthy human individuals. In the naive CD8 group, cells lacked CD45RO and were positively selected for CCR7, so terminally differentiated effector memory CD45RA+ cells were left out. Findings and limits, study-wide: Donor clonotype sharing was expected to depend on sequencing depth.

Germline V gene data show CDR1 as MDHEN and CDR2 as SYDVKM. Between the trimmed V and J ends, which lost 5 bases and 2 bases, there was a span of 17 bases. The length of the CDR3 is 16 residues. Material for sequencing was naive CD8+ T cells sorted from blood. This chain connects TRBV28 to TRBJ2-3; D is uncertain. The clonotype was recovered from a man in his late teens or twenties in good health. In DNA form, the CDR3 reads TGTGCCAGCAGTCCAAGGGCCACCGCGATCACAGATACGCAGTATTTT. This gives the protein CASSPRATAITDTQYF. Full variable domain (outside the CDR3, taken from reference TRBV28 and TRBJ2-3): DVKVTQSSRYLVKRTGEKVFLECVQDMDHENMFWYRQDPGLGLRLIYFSYDVKMKEKGDIPEGYSVSREKKERFSLILESASTNQTSMYLCASSPRATAITDTQYFGPGTRLTVL.